These 13 T cell receptor beta chains were sequenced from one sample in a study of cytomegalovirus exposure and HLA in healthy donors. Use of 60 Vbeta and 13 Jbeta primers characterized the PCR. Repertoires were generated with immunoSEQ multiplex PCR, while TCRdb's copy carries only in-frame clones and drops some. This table has under 200,000 clones, roughly 80% appearing once. The source material was PBMCs. The receptor set was obtained from a man aged 40-55 years in good health and CMV-seronegative.

The V call is TRBV5-4, the J call TRBJ1-1; a possible D gene is TRBD1 (6 bases). The CDR3 extends over 13 amino acids. Germline V CDR1 and CDR2: SGHNT, YYREEE (reference sequence). V was shortened by 4 bases and J by 2 bases, with 9 bases between the two germline ends. The CDR3 nucleotides are TGTGCCAGCAGCACACAGGGTAACACTGAAGCTTTCTTT. Residues: CASSTQGNTEAFF.

The rearrangement uses TRBV5-6 and TRBJ1-5; D possibly corresponds to TRBD1 (5 bases). The CDR3 contains 14 residues. Germline V CDR1 and CDR2: SGHDT, YYEEEE. Trimming pared 6 bases from V and 8 bases from J, leaving 18 bases between. This CDR3 reads CASNSGGGRKPQHF. DNA for the CDR3: TGTGCCAGCAACTCTGGGGGGGGGAGGAAGCCCCAGCATTTT.

The V call is TRBV7-9, the J call TRBJ1-5, with 8 bases aligning to TRBD1. J gave up 6 bases and V 5 bases, and 6 bases lay outside the gene matches. Germline loops: CDR1 SEHNR, CDR2 FQNEAQ (reference sequence). CDR3 length: 14 amino acids. The CDR3 here is CASSLRTGRQPQHF. The CDR3 region has the DNA TGTGCCAGCAGCCTGCGGACAGGGCGTCAGCCCCAGCATTTT. Full variable domain (rest looked up from reference TRBV7-9 and TRBJ1-5): DTGVSQNPRHKITKRGQNVTFRCDPISEHNRLYWYRQTLGQGPEFLTYFQNEAQLEKSRLLSDRFSAERPKGSFSTLEIQRTEQGDSAMYLCASSLRTGRQPQHFGDGTRLSIL.

V gene TRBV9 combines with J gene TRBJ2-2; D is perhaps TRBD1 (5 bases). Deletions cut 0 bases from V and 4 bases from J, with 13 bases between. Germline-derived CDR1 and CDR2 are SGDLS and YYNGEE. The CDR3 covers 16 residues. This CDR3 is CASSVENGAATGELFF. CDR3 coding DNA: TGTGCCAGCAGCGTAGAGAATGGGGCGGCCACCGGGGAGCTGTTTTTT.

V is TRBV25-1 and J is TRBJ1-5; no firm D call. This CDR3 spans 12 amino acids. Trimming removed 5 bases from V and 3 bases from J, with 5 bases in between. Germline assignment: CDR1 MGHDK and CDR2 SYGVNS. The CDR3 region has the DNA TGTGCCAGCAGTACTAACAATCAGCCCCAGCATTTT. Its protein is CASSTNNQPQHF.

This clone is a singleton in its sample. Other DNA sequences in the sample encode the same CDR3. V gene TRBV7-9 combines with J gene TRBJ2-1; D may be TRBD2 (6 bases). This CDR3 comprises 14 residues. Trimming cost V 0 bases and J 6 bases, with 9 bases left between them. Germline assignment: CDR1 SEHNR and CDR2 FQNEAQ (reference sequence). The CDR3 sequence: CASSLAGGPNEQFF. Written as DNA, the CDR3 is TGTGCCAGCAGCTTAGCGGGGGGACCCAATGAGCAGTTCTTC.

The chain uses TRBV7-9 and TRBJ1-1, with D possibly being TRBD1 (6 bases). The length of the CDR3 is 14 residues. Trimming pared 5 bases from V and 5 bases from J, leaving 15 bases between. Germline lookup yields CDR1 SEHNR and CDR2 FQNEAQ (reference sequence). The CDR3 loop reads CASSRWDIGTEAFF. The CDR3 DNA follows: TGTGCCAGCAGCCGTTGGGACATAGGGACTGAAGCTTTCTTT.

This rearrangement joins TRBV10-3 to TRBJ2-3; the D gene is possibly TRBD2 (6 bases). The V end was cut by 3 bases, the J end by 2 bases, with 12 bases between. This CDR3 spans 15 amino acids. CDR1 is ENHRY and CDR2 is SYGVKD in the germline V gene. Written as DNA, the CDR3 is TGTGCCATCAGTGATGGGGAGGCCTTCACAGATACGCAGTATTTT. Its protein product is CAISDGEAFTDTQYF.

CDR3 nucleotides: TGTGCCAGTAGTGCAAGGGACAGGGCGCGAGCAGATACGCAGTATTTT. Amino acids: CASSARDRARADTQYF. The chain uses TRBV19 and TRBJ2-3; 9 bases agree with TRBD1. The trim removed 5 bases at V and 4 bases at J, leaving 10 bases unmatched. The CDR3 is made up of 16 amino acids. In germline, CDR1 is LNHDA, CDR2 SQIVND (reference sequence).

This clone was recorded only once. The rearrangement joins TRBV6-5 to TRBJ1-6; D not certain. The germline CDR1 and CDR2 sequences are MNHEY and SVGAGI. This CDR3 has 14 residues. The V end was cut by 1 base, the J end by 10 bases, with 11 bases between. For the CDR3, the DNA is TGTGCCAGCAGTTACTACGGGGTTGGGTCACCCCTCCACTTT. This encodes CASSYYGVGSPLHF.

With respect to this clone: The sample has other DNA sequences that encode this CDR3 too. The V and J genes are TRBV7-2 and TRBJ2-5; 7 bases match TRBD1. The CDR3 loop spans 13 amino acids. The junction had 3 bases not matched to a gene; V was cut back by 3 bases and J by 5 bases. Germline CDR1 SGHTA, CDR2 FQGNSA. CDR3 in DNA: TGTGCCAGCAGCTTGGAAGGGGGCGAGACCCAGTACTTC. As protein: CASSLEGGETQYF.

This clone appeared once. The V gene is TRBV5-1, the J gene TRBJ2-6; 10 nucleotides align to TRBD1. V shed 4 bases and J 0 bases; nucleotides not matched to a gene: 4. The CDR3 length is 17 residues. Germline loops: CDR1 SGHRS, CDR2 YFSETQ. As DNA, the CDR3 is TGCGCCAGCAGCGCGGGACAGGGGTTCTCTGGGGCCAACGTCCTGACTTTC. Translation gives CASSAGQGFSGANVLTF.

Regarding this clone: Other DNA sequences in the same sample also yield this CDR3. The rearrangement joins TRBV5-1 to TRBJ1-2; 9 bases agree with TRBD1. Losses at the gene ends were 2 bases for V and 8 bases for J; bases not matched to a gene: 4. Germline CDR1 and CDR2: SGHRS and YFSETQ. The CDR3 extends over 13 amino acids. The CDR3 here is CASSLRQGGGYTF. DNA for the CDR3: TGCGCCAGCAGCTTACGACAGGGGGGGGGCTACACCTTC. Variable domain in full (rest from reference TRBV5-1 and TRBJ1-2): KAGVTQTPRYLIKTRGQQVTLSCSPISGHRSVSWYQQTPGQGLQFLFEYFSETQRNKGNFPGRFSGRQFSNSRSEMNVSTLELGDSALYLCASSLRQGGGYTFGSGTRLTVV.